Listed here are 8 T cell receptor beta chains from one sample, sequenced in a study of T cell repertoires in cytomegalovirus infection (dated by TCRdb to between 2018 and 2020). TCRdb records Illumina HiSeq 1500 as the sequencer. TCRdb cleaned the public reads at Q25 with fastp, built clones with MiXCR and kept in-frame beta chains. A single entry per CDR3 protein holds the most common genes and DNA from its merged rows. The table for this sample lists over 300,000 distinct CDR3 sequences; over 7.5% of them were counted only once. Of the sample, about 4.5% is held by the ten largest clones. The sequencing sample was made of PBMCs. These receptors all stem from a human donor in good health (CMV status not recorded). Some clones in this sample may be carry-over from other donors' samples.

This clonotype was counted a few times. This chain uses TRBV9 with TRBJ2-1; 8 nucleotides agree with TRBD1. V shed 3 bases, J shed 2 bases, and the junction held 4 bases outside the gene matches. This CDR3 has 15 amino acids. Per germline, CDR1 SGDLS and CDR2 YYNGEE. This chain's CDR3 is CASSEGTGPYNEQFF. CDR3 DNA: TGTGCCAGCAGCGAGGGGACAGGACCCTACAATGAGCAGTTCTTC. The whole variable domain, filled in from reference TRBV9 and TRBJ2-1, reads DSGVTQTPKHLITATGQRVTLRCSPRSGDLSVYWYQQSLDQGLQFLIQYYNGEERAKGNILERFSAQQFPDLHSELNLSSLELGDSALYFCASSEGTGPYNEQFFGPGTRLTVL.

This clonotype was counted a few times. J is TRBJ1-5 and V is TRBV6-2 or TRBV6-3; TRBD1 is a possible D gene (5 bases). CDR3 length equals 15 residues. Germline assignment: CDR1 MNHEY and CDR2 SVGEGT. Between the trimmed V and J ends, which lost 0 bases and 6 bases, there was a span of 12 bases. CDR3 sequence reads: CASSYSRGPSQPQHF. CDR3 nucleotides: TGTGCCAGCAGTTACTCGAGGGGTCCAAGTCAGCCCCAGCATTTT.

The V call is TRBV4-2, the J call TRBJ1-5; D is ambiguous. Trimming removed 0 bases from V and 5 bases from J, with 14 bases in between. The CDR3 consists of 16 residues. Germline V CDR1 and CDR2: LGHNA, YNFKEQ. CDR3 sequence (DNA): TGTGCCAGCAGCCAAGATGTATCAGAACCGCATCAGCCCCAGCATTTT. Protein sequence: CASSQDVSEPHQPQHF.

This clonotype has a count of ten or more. V usage is TRBV7-6 and J usage is TRBJ2-3; D call uncertain. Germline V gene sequence: CDR1 SGHVS, CDR2 FNYEAQ. The CDR3 is 17 amino acids. The germline V and J ends were trimmed by 5 bases and 0 bases, with 18 bases remaining between them. CDR3 protein: CASSPRYNLLSTDTQYF. The CDR3 nucleotides read TGTGCCAGCAGCCCTCGATATAATCTCCTTAGCACAGATACGCAGTATTTT. Full variable domain (rest looked up from reference TRBV7-6 and TRBJ2-3): GAGVSQSPRYKVTKRGQDVALRCDPISGHVSLYWYRQALGQGPEFLTYFNYEAQQDKSGLPNDRFSAERPEGSISTLTIQRTEQRDSAMYRCASSPRYNLLSTDTQYFGPGTRLTVL.

The chain couples TRBV15 to TRBJ2-5, with 12 bases that match TRBD2. From germline, CDR1 is LNHNV and CDR2 YYDKDF (reference sequence). The CDR3 has 15 residues. V gave up 4 bases and J gave up 2 bases; unmatched junction bases: 2. CDR3 sequence: CATSTGTSGQETQYF. The DNA of the CDR3 is TGTGCCACCAGCACCGGGACTAGCGGGCAAGAGACCCAGTACTTC.

This clonotype was picked up many times. V gene TRBV12-3 or TRBV12-4 combines with J gene TRBJ1-5, with unresolved D. V lost 5 bases to trimming and J lost 0 bases, with 5 bases between them. CDR3 length: 13 residues. The CDR3 nucleotides read TGTGCCAGCAGTGTCAGTAGCAATCAGCCCCAGCATTTT. This translates into CASSVSSNQPQHF.

Only a few counts were recorded for this clonotype. The gene calls are TRBV20-1 and TRBJ1-2; D is uncertain. Between the trimmed V and J ends, which lost 5 bases and 4 bases, there was a span of 11 bases. Germline V CDR1 and CDR2: DFQATT, SNEGSKA (reference sequence). This CDR3 is built from 12 residues. CDR3 sequence: CSAPTDFYGYTF. The CDR3 nucleotides are TGCAGTGCTCCGACGGACTTCTATGGCTACACCTTC.

This clonotype has a handful of counts. The chain joins TRBV20-1 to TRBJ2-7; 8 bases agree with TRBD1. There are 13 residues in the CDR3. Looked up from germline, CDR1 is DFQATT and CDR2 is SNEGSKA (reference sequence). Trimming at V came to 3 bases and at J to 12 bases, leaving 13 bases not matched to a gene. CDR3 in DNA: TGCAGTGCTAGCACCCCAACAGGGGGTAGACTGTACTTC. This codes for CSASTPTGGRLYF.